This T cell receptor beta chain appears in the sequencing data of a study of blood T cell repertoires in COVID-19. Study in general: Samples representing acute and convalescent COVID-19 were sourced from the United States, Italy and Spain. PBMCs, B-cell-depleted T cells, or T cells were the source of the cDNA or gDNA that made up the material.

CDR1 and CDR2 from the germline V gene are SNHLY and FYNNEI. V shed 5 bases and J 3 bases; nucleotides not matched to a gene: 7. The CDR3 sequence is 15 residues long. In the original processing: Quantification of nucleated cells was approximated via reference gene primer amplification. Data came from immunoSEQ multiplex PCR; TCRdb stores just in-frame clones and leaves some out. Clonal size and the V and J genes are those of that table, whereas D and trimming came from the DNA. The data show 300,000 to 400,000 clones, approximately 85% seen once. This clonotype originated in a human donor in a cohort sampled during active COVID-19. The sample taken for sequencing was peripheral blood. V usage is TRBV2 and J usage is TRBJ1-1, with 9 nucleotides matching TRBD1. The CDR3 region is CASSKQGAGDTEAFF. In DNA form, the CDR3 reads TGTGCCAGCAGTAAACAGGGGGCAGGAGACACTGAAGCTTTCTTT.